Sequencing of this T cell receptor (beta chain) was carried out in a study of beta chain features in type 1 diabetes. With respect to this clone: Antigen: not known.

The CDR3 runs 14 residues. The junction had 4 bases not matched to a gene; V was cut back by 6 bases and J by 2 bases. Germline CDR1 is LNHDA and CDR2 is SQIVND (reference sequence). The authors reverse transcribed all of the isolated RNA, so sequencing captured expressed TCRB transcripts. About 3.57 million reads were obtained on average from naive, central memory and regulatory T cell samples. Repertoires were generated with immunoSEQ multiplex PCR, while TCRdb's copy carries only in-frame clones and drops some. The repertoire consists of 300,000 to 450,000 clones, with around 13% occurring once and the leading ten covering 0.0095% to 0.013%. Study-wide results and limits: Type 1 diabetes patients had moderately but significantly shorter TCRB CDR3s in all four CD4+ subsets.

Input material: naive CD4+ T cells from blood. The chain couples TRBV19 to TRBJ2-3; 8 bases are a match to TRBD1. The clonotype originates from a woman aged 18-29 years with type 1 diabetes. DNA of the CDR3: TGTGCCAGTAGGGAGGACAGGGACACAGATACGCAGTATTTT. The encoded protein is CASREDRDTDTQYF. Full variable domain (missing parts from reference TRBV19 and TRBJ2-3): DGGITQSPKYLFRKEGQNVTLSCEQNLNHDAMYWYRQDPGQGLRLIYYSQIVNDFQKGDIAEGYSVSREKKESFPLTVTSAQKNPTAFYLCASREDRDTDTQYFGPGTRLTVL.